The 23 T cell receptor beta chains listed next were all sequenced from one sample in a study of cytomegalovirus exposure and HLA in healthy donors. The PCR employed 60 Vbeta primers together with 13 Jbeta primers. This table comes from immunoSEQ multiplex PCR, and its TCRdb copy is limited to in-frame clones, with some not included. The data hold approximately 180,000 clones, with almost 85% observed a single time. What was sequenced was PBMCs. The receptors come from a girl aged 10 to 17 in good health and CMV-seropositive.

The chain has TRBV11-3 and TRBJ2-7, with 7 bases that match TRBD1. Germline assignment: CDR1 SGHNT and CDR2 YENEEA. V lost 2 bases and J lost 2; bases outside the gene matches: 3. The CDR3 length is 14 residues. The CDR3 DNA reads TGTGCCAGCAGCTTACGGGACAGAGCCTACGAGCAGTACTTC. Residues: CASSLRDRAYEQYF.

The DNA of the CDR3 is TGTGCCAGCAGCTCGGAGCGGGGGGGCCCATACGAGCAGTACTTC. This gives the protein CASSSERGGPYEQYF. The rearrangement joins TRBV5-4 to TRBJ2-7; TRBD2 agrees at 10 bases. Unmatched junction bases numbered 7, after V lost 3 bases and J lost 4 bases. This CDR3 is built from 15 residues. Germline assignment: CDR1 SGHNT and CDR2 YYREEE (reference sequence).

This rearrangement joins TRBV4-1 to TRBJ2-7; D is uncertain. This CDR3 has 15 amino acids. Trimming removed 1 base from V and 2 bases from J, with 12 bases in between. Germline V gives CDR1 MGHRA, CDR2 YSYEKL. The chain's CDR3 is CASSQGVADTYEQYF. DNA of the CDR3: TGCGCCAGCAGCCAAGGAGTGGCGGATACCTACGAGCAGTACTTC.

The chain links TRBV19 to TRBJ2-7; 9 bases line up with TRBD1. The germline gives CDR1 LNHDA, CDR2 SQIVND (reference sequence). V gave up 5 bases and J gave up 4 bases; unmatched junction bases: 3. The CDR3 covers 13 residues. CDR3 residues: CASSVGTGYEQYF. CDR3 DNA sequence: TGTGCCAGTAGTGTCGGGACAGGGTACGAGCAGTACTTC.

This clone was observed a single time. The gene calls are TRBV5-1 and TRBJ1-2; D possibly corresponds to TRBD1 (5 bases). CDR1 and CDR2 from the germline V gene are SGHRS and YFSETQ. V was pared by 4 bases and J by 1 base, with 17 bases between. The CDR3 length is 16 residues. For the CDR3, the DNA is TGCGCCAGCAGCCCTATAGGGGAAGGATTTAACTATGGCTACACCTTC. It translates to CASSPIGEGFNYGYTF.

This chain joins TRBV29-1 and TRBJ1-2, with D perhaps matching TRBD1 (6 bases). This CDR3 spans 12 amino acids. The V gene lost 6 bases and the J gene lost 9 bases, with 17 bases spanning the gap. Looked up from germline, CDR1 is SQVTM and CDR2 is ANQGSEA. The CDR3 sequence is CSVVQGHMSYTF. CDR3 DNA: TGCAGCGTCGTTCAGGGGCACATGAGCTACACCTTC.

The J gene is TRBJ2-5, the V gene TRBV23-1; possible D gene TRBD2, 6 bases. TRBV23-1 is assigned to the ORF class and has an uncertain function. The CDR3 is made up of 10 amino acids. Written as DNA, the CDR3 is TGCGGTGGAGGGGTGGAGACCCAGTACTTC. This encodes CGGGVETQYF.

This clone was seen a handful of times. The rearrangement joins TRBV9 to TRBJ2-2; possibly TRBD1 for D (5 bases). The CDR3 is 15 amino acids. V was cut by 0 bases and J by 5 bases, with 11 bases left in between. CDR1 and CDR2 (germline): SGDLS, YYNGEE. In nucleotides, the CDR3 is TGTGCCAGCAGCGTAGTGCAGGGCCCTACCGGGGAGCTGTTTTTT. It codes for CASSVVQGPTGELFF.

The chain has TRBV10-3 and TRBJ2-3, with D maybe TRBD1 (5 bases). The CDR3 sequence is 13 residues long. Trimming pared 6 bases from V and 5 bases from J, leaving 12 bases between. The germline V gene encodes CDR1 ENHRY and CDR2 SYGVKD. In DNA form, the CDR3 reads TGTGCCATCAGAAAGGCAGGGCAAGATACGCAGTATTTT. Its translation is CAIRKAGQDTQYF.

The chain is built from TRBV7-8 and TRBJ1-2; TRBD1 agrees at 7 bases. The V gene end was trimmed by 1 base and the J gene end by 11 bases; junction bases not matched to a gene: 4. The CDR3 has 12 amino acids. CDR1 SGHVS and CDR2 FQNEAQ come from the germline V gene. CDR3 nucleotide sequence: TGTGCCAGCAGCTTAGAGACAGGGCCTTACACCTTC. Translation gives CASSLETGPYTF. Combining the CDR3 with reference TRBV7-8 and TRBJ1-2 gives the whole variable domain GAGVSQSPRYKVAKRGQDVALRCDPISGHVSLFWYQQALGQGPEFLTYFQNEAQLDKSGLPSDRFFAERPEGSVSTLKIQRTQQEDSAVYLCASSLETGPYTFGSGTRLTVV.

The chain employs TRBV6-1 and TRBJ1-5; tentative D call: TRBD1 (6 bases). The CDR3 sequence is 12 residues long. Between the trimmed V and J ends, which lost 10 bases and 6 bases, there was a span of 13 bases. The V gene's germline CDR1 is MNHNS and CDR2 SASEGT. In DNA, the CDR3 is TGTGCCATACAGGGAGAGCGTCAGCCCCAGCATTTT. Protein: CAIQGERQPQHF.

In DNA, the CDR3 is TGTGCCAGCAGCCCGTCCTCGGGGGGGGCAGTGGACAATGAGCAGTTCTTC. Protein product: CASSPSSGGAVDNEQFF. The chain joins TRBV4-2 to TRBJ2-1; 8 positions agree with TRBD2. V lost 4 bases and J lost 5; bases outside the gene matches: 13. The CDR3 has 17 residues. Germline values: CDR1 LGHNA, CDR2 YNFKEQ.

The rearrangement uses TRBV19 and TRBJ1-5; TRBD1 matches at 8 bases. V shed 8 bases and J 4 bases; nucleotides not matched to a gene: 13. The length of the CDR3 is 16 residues. Germline V gene lookup returns CDR1 LNHDA and CDR2 SQIVND (reference sequence). The CDR3 coding sequence is TGTGCCAGTCAATCCTTCGGACAGGGAGGTAATCAGCCCCAGCATTTT. Translated: CASQSFGQGGNQPQHF.

The chain joins TRBV9 to TRBJ2-1, with a possible D match to TRBD1 (6 bases). Deletions cut 0 bases from V and 4 bases from J, with 11 bases between. The CDR3 has 15 amino acids. Germline CDR1 SGDLS, CDR2 YYNGEE. The CDR3 here is CASSVGTANYNEQFF. CDR3 bases: TGTGCCAGCAGCGTAGGGACAGCTAATTACAATGAGCAGTTCTTC.

The chain combines TRBV11-2 with TRBJ1-2; 9 bases map to TRBD1. This CDR3 spans 15 amino acids. Germline CDR1 is SGHAT and CDR2 is FQNNGV. The V gene end was trimmed by 5 bases and the J gene end by 6 bases; junction bases not matched to a gene: 10. The CDR3 nucleotides are TGTGCCAGCAGCCTGACAGGGGGAGTTTACGATGGCTACACCTTC. This codes for CASSLTGGVYDGYTF.

The rearrangement joins TRBV6-5 to TRBJ1-5, with D tentatively TRBD1 (5 bases). The CDR3 totals 14 residues. The germline CDR1 and CDR2 sequences are MNHEY and SVGAGI. V lost 4 bases to trimming and J lost 1 base, with 8 bases between them. The CDR3 here is CASSSQGSNQPQHF. CDR3 sequence (DNA): TGTGCCAGCAGTTCCCAGGGAAGCAATCAGCCCCAGCATTTT.

The chain is built from TRBV11-2 and TRBJ2-5; 12 nucleotides line up with TRBD2. V shed 5 bases and J 0 bases; nucleotides not matched to a gene: 4. CDR3 length: 16 amino acids. Germline loops: CDR1 SGHAT, CDR2 FQNNGV. CDR3 residues: CASSPRLAGDQETQYF. The CDR3 DNA follows: TGTGCCAGCAGCCCCCGACTAGCGGGGGACCAAGAGACCCAGTACTTC.

The chain recombines TRBV27 with TRBJ1-2; 9 bases match TRBD1. V lost 5 bases and J lost 2; bases outside the gene matches: 9. The CDR3 consists of 16 residues. CDR1 is MNHEY, CDR2 SMNVEV, per germline (reference sequence). The CDR3 sequence is CASSTRQGVGNYGYTF. CDR3 coding DNA: TGTGCCAGCAGTACCAGACAGGGGGTCGGAAACTATGGCTACACCTTC.

The V gene is TRBV5-1, the J gene TRBJ1-1, with 9 bases fitting TRBD1. J was trimmed by 1 base and V by 0 bases; bases with no gene match: 4. The germline CDR1 and CDR2 sequences are SGHRS and YFSETQ. The CDR3 covers 16 residues. The CDR3 DNA is TGCGCCAGCAGCTTGGCCGGGACAGGGACGAACACTGAAGCTTTCTTT. It codes for CASSLAGTGTNTEAFF.

This clone has only one observation. The chain links TRBV10-3 to TRBJ1-1; TRBD1 agrees at 7 bases. The CDR3 spans 15 residues. V shed 0 bases and J 5 bases; nucleotides not matched to a gene: 6. From germline, CDR1 is ENHRY and CDR2 SYGVKD. The CDR3, as DNA: TGTGCCATCAGTGAGTCGTCAGGGGGGTGGACTGAAGCTTTCTTT. Translation: CAISESSGGWTEAFF.

The genes are TRBV4-2 and TRBJ2-3; 8 bases align to TRBD2. CDR1 and CDR2 from the germline V gene are LGHNA and YNFKEQ. This CDR3 has 18 residues. Trimming removed 0 bases from V and 3 bases from J; junction bases left unmatched: 11. CDR3 in DNA: TGTGCCAGCAGCCAAGAGATCGCCGGGGGGGCCGGAACAGATACGCAGTATTTT. Translated: CASSQEIAGGAGTDTQYF.

The V call is TRBV5-6, the J call TRBJ2-3, with 14 bases aligning to TRBD2. This CDR3 comprises 18 residues. CDR1 and CDR2 (germline): SGHDT, YYEEEE. The V gene end was trimmed by 0 bases and the J gene end by 3 bases; junction bases not matched to a gene: 6. The CDR3 DNA is TGTGCCAGCAGCTTGGCGACTAGCGGGGGGGCGAGGACAGATACGCAGTATTTT. Translated: CASSLATSGGARTDTQYF.

V usage is TRBV27 and J usage is TRBJ1-5; D is unclear. Between the trimmed V and J ends, which lost 2 bases and 0 bases, there was a span of 8 bases. The CDR3 is made up of 15 amino acids. CDR1 is MNHEY and CDR2 is SMNVEV in the germline V gene (reference sequence). This CDR3 is CASSLDMNSNQPQHF. DNA of the CDR3: TGTGCCAGCAGTTTAGACATGAATAGCAATCAGCCCCAGCATTTT.